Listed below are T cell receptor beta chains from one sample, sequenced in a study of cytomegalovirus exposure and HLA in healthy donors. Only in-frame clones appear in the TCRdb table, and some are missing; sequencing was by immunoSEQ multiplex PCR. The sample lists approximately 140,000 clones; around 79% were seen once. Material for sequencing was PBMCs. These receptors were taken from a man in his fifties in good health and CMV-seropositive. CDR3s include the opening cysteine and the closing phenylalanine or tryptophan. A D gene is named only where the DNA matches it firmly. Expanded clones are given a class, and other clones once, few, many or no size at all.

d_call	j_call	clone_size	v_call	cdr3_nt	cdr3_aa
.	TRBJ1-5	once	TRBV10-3	TGTGCCATCAGTGGACGGGGGGAGCCCCAGCATTTT	CAISGRGEPQHF
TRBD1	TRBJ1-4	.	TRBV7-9	TGTGCCAGCAGCCCCAGGCAGGGGGCAGATAATGAAAAACTGTTTTTT	CASSPRQGADNEKLFF
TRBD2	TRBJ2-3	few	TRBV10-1	TGCGCCAGCAGTGCTAGCGGGAGGACAGATACGCAGTATTTT	CASSASGRTDTQYF
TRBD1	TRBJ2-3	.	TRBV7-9	TGTGCCAGCAGCTTTTACGGGACAGGGGGGTCTAGCACAGATACGCAGTATTTT	CASSFYGTGGSSTDTQYF
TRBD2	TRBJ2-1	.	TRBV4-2	TGTGCCAGCAGCCAAGATCTGGGACTAGCGGGAAGGGATGAGCAGTTCTTC	CASSQDLGLAGRDEQFF
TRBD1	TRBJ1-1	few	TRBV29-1	TGCAGCGTTGGACAGGGCTATGAAGCTTTCTTT	CSVGQGYEAFF
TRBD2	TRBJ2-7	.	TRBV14	TGTGCCAGCAGCCTCATAGCGGGAGCTCTCTACGAGCAGTACTTC	CASSLIAGALYEQYF
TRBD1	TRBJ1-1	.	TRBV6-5	TGTGCCAGCAGTTACGGACAGGGGAACACTGAAGCTTTCTTT	CASSYGQGNTEAFF
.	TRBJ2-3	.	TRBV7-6	TGTGCCAGCAGCTTGGTGGGAGTTGCAGATACGCAGTATTTT	CASSLVGVADTQYF
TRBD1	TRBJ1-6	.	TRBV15	TGTGCCACCAGCAGCGCTCGGGACAGGGTGTACGAAGTATCACCCCTCCACTTT	CATSSARDRVYEVSPLHF
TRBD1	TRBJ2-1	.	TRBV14	TGTGCCAGCACCCGGACAGGGTGGGATGAGCAGTTCTTC	CASTRTGWDEQFF
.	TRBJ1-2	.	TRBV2	TGTGCCAGCAGTTCCACAGGGACCTATGGCTACACCTTC	CASSSTGTYGYTF
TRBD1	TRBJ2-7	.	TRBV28	TGTGCCACCTTTAGGACAGGGGGTCGGAGACTTAACTACGAGCAGTACTTC	CATFRTGGRRLNYEQYF
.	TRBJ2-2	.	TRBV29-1	TGCAGCGTTGGTCTGGCCTCCAGCACCGGGGAGCTGTTTTTT	CSVGLASSTGELFF
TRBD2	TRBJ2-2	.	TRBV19	TGTGCCAGTAGTGCTAGCGGGGATGGTAACACCGGGGAGCTGTTTTTT	CASSASGDGNTGELFF
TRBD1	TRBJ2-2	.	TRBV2	TGTGCCAGCAGCCGACAGGGCCTCCGCAACACCGGGGAGCTGTTTTTT	CASSRQGLRNTGELFF
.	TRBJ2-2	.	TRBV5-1	TGCGCCAGCAGCTTGGAGACAGGGACTTCCACCGGGGAGCTGTTTTTT	CASSLETGTSTGELFF
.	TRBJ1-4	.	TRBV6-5	TGTGCCAACTATTTTCCAACTAATGAAAAACTGTTTTTT	CANYFPTNEKLFF
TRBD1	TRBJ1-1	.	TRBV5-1	TGCGCCAGCAGCACGCGAATACGACAGGGGATGAACACTGAAGCTTTCTTT	CASSTRIRQGMNTEAFF
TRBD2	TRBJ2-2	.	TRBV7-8	TGTGCCAGCAGCTTAGCAGCGGGAGGGCCGCTCACCGGGGAGCTGTTTTTT	CASSLAAGGPLTGELFF
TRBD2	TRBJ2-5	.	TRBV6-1	TGTGCCAGTATGTCGCGGGAGATAGCGCGTGAGACCCAGTACTTC	CASMSREIARETQYF
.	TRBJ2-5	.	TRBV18	TGTGCCAGCTCACCGGAGTACCAAGAGACCCAGTACTTC	CASSPEYQETQYF
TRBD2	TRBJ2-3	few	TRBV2	TGTGCCAGCAGTCCGGGACTAGCGGGAGGAAGCACAGATACGCAGTATTTT	CASSPGLAGGSTDTQYF
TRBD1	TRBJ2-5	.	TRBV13	TGTGCCAGCAGCCGTTCCTGGACAGGGAGTAAAGAGACCCAGTACTTC	CASSRSWTGSKETQYF
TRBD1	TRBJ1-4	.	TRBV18	TGTGCCAGCTCACCTCAGGGGGCAACTAATGAAAAACTGTTTTTT	CASSPQGATNEKLFF
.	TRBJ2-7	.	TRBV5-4	TGTGCCAGCAGAAGTGACTTGAGCTCCTACGAGCAGTACTTC	CASRSDLSSYEQYF
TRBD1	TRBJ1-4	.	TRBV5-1	TGCGCCAGCAGCTTGGGACAGGGAGGATCTAATGAAAAACTGTTTTTT	CASSLGQGGSNEKLFF
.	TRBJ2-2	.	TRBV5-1	TGCGCCAGCAGCTTGGATCCCTCGGTGAACACCGGGGAGCTGTTTTTT	CASSLDPSVNTGELFF
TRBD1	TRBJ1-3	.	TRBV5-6	TGTGCCAGCAGCTTGGAGCCAGGGGGTTTCTCTGGAAACACCATATATTTT	CASSLEPGGFSGNTIYF
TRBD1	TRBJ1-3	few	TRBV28	TGTGCCAGCAGCAGAACGGACCGGGACAGGGATGGAAACACCATATATTTT	CASSRTDRDRDGNTIYF
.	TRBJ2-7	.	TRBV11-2	TGTGCCAGCAGCTTAGCAGGGGTCTACGAGCAGTACTTC	CASSLAGVYEQYF
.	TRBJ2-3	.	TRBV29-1	TGCAGCGTTGTCAGGGGGGTAGATACGCAGTATTTT	CSVVRGVDTQYF
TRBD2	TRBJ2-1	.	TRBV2	TGTGCCAGCAGAGGAGCGGGAGGAGGGGATGAGCAGTTCTTC	CASRGAGGGDEQFF
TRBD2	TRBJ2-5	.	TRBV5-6	TGTGCCAGCAGCTCCTTAGCGGGAGGGGGAGAGACCCAGTACTTC	CASSSLAGGGETQYF
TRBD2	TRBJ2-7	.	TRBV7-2	TGTGCCAGCAGCTCGGGACTAGCGGGAGGATTGTACGAGCAGTACTTC	CASSSGLAGGLYEQYF
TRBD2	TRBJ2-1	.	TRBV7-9	TGTTCCAGCAGCTTAGCTCTAGCGGGAACGCAAAATGAGCAGTTCTTC	CSSSLALAGTQNEQFF
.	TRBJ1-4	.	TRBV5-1	TGCGCCAGCAGCAAGGAGGGGAGGGGGGCAACTAATGAAAAACTGTTTTTT	CASSKEGRGATNEKLFF
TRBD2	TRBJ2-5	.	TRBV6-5	TGTGCCAGCACACCGGGACTAGCGCAAGAGACCCAGTACTTC	CASTPGLAQETQYF
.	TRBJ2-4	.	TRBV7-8	TGTGCCAGCAGCTTGTGGACAGAAGGATGGAACATTCAGTACTTC	CASSLWTEGWNIQYF
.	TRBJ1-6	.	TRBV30	TGTGCCTGGAGTGTAAGGTCCCAGGCCCCCCTCCACTTT	CAWSVRSQAPLHF
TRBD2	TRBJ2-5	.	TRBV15	TGTGCCACCAGCAGAGATCCGGGGACTAGCGGGGGGCCCCAGTACTTC	CATSRDPGTSGGPQYF
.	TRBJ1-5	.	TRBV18	TGTGCCAGCTCACCTAGCAGGGGACATCAGCCCCAGCATTTT	CASSPSRGHQPQHF
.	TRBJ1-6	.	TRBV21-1	TGTGCCAGCAGCAAAGAGCTTCGGAGCCGGATAAGGCCCTATAATTCACCCCTCCACTTT	CASSKELRSRIRPYNSPLHF
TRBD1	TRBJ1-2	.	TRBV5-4	TGTGCCAGCAGCTTGGCCTCCACAGGGGTAGCCTATGGCTACACCTTC	CASSLASTGVAYGYTF
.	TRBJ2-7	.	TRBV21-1	TGTGCCAGCAGCAACAAATTTCCGCGGGGGTCCTACGAGCAGTACTTC	CASSNKFPRGSYEQYF
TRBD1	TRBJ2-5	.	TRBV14	TGTGCCAGCAGCAGCTATACAGGGGCCCTACAAGAGACCCAGTACTTC	CASSSYTGALQETQYF
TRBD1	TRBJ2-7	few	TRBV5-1	TGCGCCAGCAGACCCGGACAGGGCTCCATGTACGAGCAGTACTTC	CASRPGQGSMYEQYF
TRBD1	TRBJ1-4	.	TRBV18	TGTGCCAGCTCACCCCTACAGGGGGCAACTAATGAAAAACTGTTTTTT	CASSPLQGATNEKLFF
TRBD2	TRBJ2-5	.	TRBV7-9	TGTTCCAGCAGCTTAGCGCGGGGACTAGCAGATCTTGGGGAGACCCAGTACTTC	CSSSLARGLADLGETQYF
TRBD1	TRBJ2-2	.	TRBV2	TGTGCCAGCAGTCGGGACAGGGCAAACACCGGGGAGCTGTTTTTT	CASSRDRANTGELFF
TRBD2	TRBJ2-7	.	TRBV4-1	TGCGCCAGCAGCCAAGATGGGCGGGGGGCTACCTACGAGCAGTACTTC	CASSQDGRGATYEQYF